Following are 11 T cell receptor beta chains from one sample sequenced in a study of control samples from healthy donors and cancer patients. Using immunoSEQ multiplex PCR, the repertoire was profiled, and TCRdb retains in-frame clones only, with some absent. Among about 150,000 clones listed, roughly 94% were seen once. The sample was blood. These receptors originate from a man between 40 and 49 years old in good health.

The gene calls are TRBV28 and TRBJ1-5; tentatively, D is TRBD1 (6 bases). Germline CDR1 reads MDHEN; CDR2 reads SYDVKM. Trimming shortened V by 5 bases and J by 2 bases, and 13 bases separated the two germline ends. This CDR3 region has 15 residues. CDR3 in amino acids: CASSPGVGGNQPQHF. The CDR3 bases are TGTGCCAGCAGTCCAGGGGTGGGGGGCAATCAGCCCCAGCATTTT.

The gene calls are TRBV18 and TRBJ2-3; 7 nucleotides match TRBD1. With 0 bases clipped from V and 6 bases from J, the junction kept 6 bases outside the gene matches. Germline V gives CDR1 KGHSH, CDR2 LQKENI. The CDR3 length is 15 residues. The CDR3 region is CASSPPTGFMDTQYF. CDR3 nucleotide sequence: TGTGCCAGCTCACCACCGACAGGGTTTATGGATACGCAGTATTTT.

The CDR3 loop reads CASSHRDSNQPQHF. In DNA, the CDR3 is TGTGCCAGCAGCCACCGGGACAGTAATCAGCCCCAGCATTTT. V and J are TRBV3-1 (or the pseudogene TRBV3-2) and TRBJ1-5; 7 bases agree with TRBD1. Per germline, CDR1 LGHDT and CDR2 YNNKEL (reference sequence). CDR3 length: 14 amino acids. Trimming cost V 3 bases and J 4 bases; bases outside gene matches: 3.

V usage is TRBV4-1 and J usage is TRBJ1-5, with 10 bases identical to TRBD1. The CDR3 has 17 residues. CDR1 is MGHRA, CDR2 YSYEKL, per germline. V shed 4 bases, J shed 7 bases, and the junction held 13 bases outside the gene matches. CDR3 amino acids: CASSPYATGGFGQPQHF. Here the CDR3 DNA reads TGCGCCAGCAGCCCCTACGCGACAGGGGGCTTCGGGCAGCCCCAGCATTTT.

The rearrangement links TRBV6-6 to TRBJ2-7; either TRBD1 or TRBD2 may supply D (5 bases each). CDR3 size: 14 residues. The germline V gene encodes CDR1 MNHNY and CDR2 SVGAGI (reference sequence). Deletions cut 6 bases from V and 0 bases from J, with 12 bases between. CDR3 protein: CASRPGAGSYEQYF. The CDR3 DNA reads TGTGCCAGCAGGCCCGGGGCAGGCTCCTACGAGCAGTACTTC.

CDR3 bases: TGTGCCAGCAGCTTAGGACCGGGCCCTCGGGGCAATGAGCAGTTCTTC. Translation gives CASSLGPGPRGNEQFF. The V call is TRBV11-2, the J call TRBJ2-1, with a weak D call TRBD2 (5 bases). The CDR3 covers 16 residues. With 1 base removed from V and 6 bases from J, the gap between germline ends came to 16 bases. The germline V gene encodes CDR1 SGHAT and CDR2 FQNNGV.

The J gene is TRBJ2-1, the V gene TRBV29-1; TRBD1 is a possible D gene (6 bases). The CDR3 runs to 11 residues. Germline V CDR1 and CDR2: SQVTM, ANQGSEA. With 7 bases removed from V and 5 bases from J, the gap between germline ends came to 9 bases. CDR3 in amino acids: CSAGQNNEQFF. As DNA, the CDR3 is TGCAGCGCAGGACAGAACAATGAGCAGTTCTTC.

The V and J genes are TRBV18 and TRBJ2-2, with D possibly being TRBD1 (6 bases). Trimming stripped 3 bases from V and 5 bases from J, with 22 bases between. The CDR3 runs 18 residues. Germline CDR1 KGHSH, CDR2 LQKENI. The CDR3 is CASSPLAATGRKTGELFF. In DNA form, the CDR3 reads TGTGCCAGCTCACCGCTTGCGGCCACAGGGCGGAAAACCGGGGAGCTGTTTTTT. The variable domain in full, with the rest retrieved from reference TRBV18 and TRBJ2-2, is NAGVMQNPRHLVRRRGQEARLRCSPMKGHSHVYWYRQLPEEGLKFMVYLQKENIIDESGMPKERFSAEFPKEGPSILRIQQVVRGDSAAYFCASSPLAATGRKTGELFFGEGSRLTVL.

V and J are TRBV5-5 and TRBJ2-2; 12 nucleotides line up with TRBD2. The CDR3 is 18 residues long. CDR1 is SGHKS and CDR2 is YYEKEE in the germline V gene (reference sequence). Germline trimming cut 1 base from V and 5 bases from J; bases unmatched to any gene: 9. The CDR3 region has the DNA TGTGCCAGCAGCTTGCTTGCTAGCGGGGGGGCCGATACCGGGGAGCTGTTTTTT. Translation: CASSLLASGGADTGELFF.

V gene TRBV5-1 combines with J gene TRBJ1-1; 9 nucleotides agree with TRBD1. Germline CDR1 SGHRS, CDR2 YFSETQ. The length of the CDR3 is 14 residues. V lost 0 bases and J lost 5; bases outside the gene matches: 2. The CDR3 region is CASSLAGQGTEAFF. As DNA, the CDR3 is TGCGCCAGCAGCTTGGCAGGACAGGGGACTGAAGCTTTCTTT.

The chain is built from TRBV7-3 and TRBJ1-2, with D maybe TRBD1 (5 bases). Germline values: CDR1 SGHTA, CDR2 FQGTGA. The CDR3 totals 15 residues. Deletions cut 0 bases from V and 4 bases from J, with 12 bases between. CDR3 nucleotides: TGTGCCAGCAGCTTAACAGCGGACACGGTCTATGGCTACACCTTC. This gives the protein CASSLTADTVYGYTF.